The rows below give T cell receptor beta chains drawn from one sample of a study of Graves' ophthalmopathy and Graves' hyperthyroidism. MiXCR, applied by TCRdb to the multiplex PCR reads, yields one record per CDR3 protein. This table has around 1,200,000 distinct CDR3 sequences, 35% to 45% appearing once. The sequencing sample was made of peripheral blood or thyroid tissue (not recorded which). The receptors were gathered from an adult man with Graves' hyperthyroidism. Each CDR3 is given with its conserved first and last residue. The D gene is left open where the match is weak. The size field is filled for only some rows; it gives once, few, many or a size class.

CASQQFPPSTATNEKLFF	TGTGCCAGCCAGCAGTTTCCACCCTCGACAGCAACTAATGAAAAACTGTTTTTT	-	-	TRBV28	TRBJ1-4
CASSLGPGRSSGANVLTF	TGTGCCAGCAGCTTAGGACCGGGAAGGAGCTCTGGGGCCAACGTCCTGACTTTC	few	-	TRBV11-2	TRBJ2-6
CASSSTGNAFF	TGTGCCAGCAGCTCGACAGGGAACGCTTTCTTT	many	TRBD1	TRBV5-8	TRBJ1-1
CASSDSHSPLHF	TGTGCCAGTAGTGACAGCCATTCACCCCTCCACTTT	many	-	TRBV19	TRBJ1-6
CSAPRTTAGEKLFF	TGCAGTGCTCCCCGGACAACGGCGGGTGAAAAACTGTTTTTT	-	-	TRBV20-1	TRBJ1-4
CASSYGTDGNTIYF	TGCGCCAGCAGCTACGGGACAGATGGAAACACCATATATTTT	many	TRBD1	TRBV5-1	TRBJ1-3
CAITEASYGYTF	TGTGCCATCACAGAGGCCTCCTATGGCTACACCTTC	-	-	TRBV10-3	TRBJ1-2
CASSSTNTEAFF	TGTGCCAGCAGCTCAACGAACACTGAAGCTTTCTTT	many	-	TRBV11-2	TRBJ1-1
CASSRPHPDQPQHF	TGTGCCAGCAGTAGACCCCACCCGGACCAGCCCCAGCATTTT	-	-	TRBV2	TRBJ1-5
CASSLIGREQYF	TGTGCCAGCAGTTTAATAGGGCGCGAGCAGTACTTC	few	-	TRBV2	TRBJ2-7
CASSLDFGELFF	TGTGCCAGCAGCTTGGATTTCGGGGAGCTGTTTTTT	-	-	TRBV5-8	TRBJ2-2
CASSQDPSGGMYSPLHF	TGCGCCAGCAGCCAAGATCCATCGGGGGGAATGTATTCACCCCTCCACTTT	few	-	TRBV4-1	TRBJ1-6
CSARDDGGSLWEQYF	TGCAGTGCTAGAGATGATGGCGGGAGTCTCTGGGAGCAGTACTTC	-	TRBD2	TRBV20-1	TRBJ2-7
CASLLRQGGYEQYF	TGTGCCAGCCTCCTCAGACAGGGAGGCTACGAGCAGTACTTC	many	-	TRBV2	TRBJ2-7